These 22 T cell receptor beta chains were all obtained from the same sample, sequenced in a study of T cell repertoires in cytomegalovirus infection. TCRdb ran MiXCR on the reads and lists one entry per CDR3 protein. The sample records 80,000 or so distinct CDR3 sequences, around 25% being singletons. Antigen specificity for these receptors is unknown. Sequencing was performed on CD8+ T cells from cultured PBMCs, taken from culture after CMV antigen stimulation. The receptors shown here come from a human donor in good health (CMV status not recorded). Some clones in this sample may be carry-over from other donors' samples.

CDR3 DNA: TGTGCCAGCAGTGAAGCCTGGACAGTGGATCAGCCCCAGCATTTT. This gives the protein CASSEAWTVDQPQHF. This chain connects TRBV6-1 to TRBJ1-5, with D possibly TRBD1 on 6 matching bases. The CDR3 runs 15 residues. V dropped 0 bases and J dropped 5 bases, with 11 bases sitting between them. Germline V gene lookup returns CDR1 MNHNS and CDR2 SASEGT.

At least ten counts were recorded for this clonotype. The chain carries TRBV12-3 or TRBV12-4 and TRBJ1-6, with 7 positions matching TRBD1. The V and J ends lost 5 bases and 7 bases, in that order; junction bases with no gene match: 5. The CDR3 is 14 residues long. The CDR3: CASSPGGGNSPLHF. The CDR3 DNA sequence: TGTGCCAGCAGTCCAGGGGGAGGGAATTCACCCCTCCACTTT.

CDR3 sequence: CAWSVDGNYEQYF. The DNA of the CDR3 is TGTGCCTGGAGTGTTGATGGGAACTACGAGCAGTACTTC. The chain carries TRBV30 and TRBJ2-7; D unresolved. V was trimmed by 0 bases and J by 3 bases, leaving 9 bases between them. Germline CDR1 reads GTSNPN; CDR2 reads SVGIG (reference sequence). This CDR3 is built from 13 residues.

This clonotype was seen more than once but under ten times. V usage is TRBV7-9 and J usage is TRBJ2-7; 8 bases line up with TRBD2. In germline, CDR1 is SEHNR, CDR2 FQNEAQ (reference sequence). The CDR3 is 16 amino acids. Trimming removed 5 bases from V and 4 bases from J; junction bases left unmatched: 13. The CDR3, as DNA: TGTGCCAGCAGCCCCCCAGCGGGAGTATCGAGTTACGAGCAGTACTTC. Translated: CASSPPAGVSSYEQYF.

This clonotype was seen more than once but under ten times. The rearrangement links TRBV6-2 or TRBV6-3 to TRBJ2-1, with 8 bases that match TRBD1. Germline V lookup: CDR1 MNHEY, CDR2 SVGEGT. J was trimmed by 0 bases and V by 4 bases; bases with no gene match: 8. The CDR3 length is 17 residues. CDR3 residues: CASSSWTGPSSYNEQFF. The CDR3 nucleotides are TGTGCCAGCAGTTCCTGGACAGGGCCCAGCTCCTACAATGAGCAGTTCTTC.

This chain uses TRBV11-3 with TRBJ2-7; 7 nucleotides align to TRBD1. Germline V CDR1 and CDR2: SGHNT, YENEEA. V was clipped by 2 bases and J by 3 bases; unmatched bases: 1. The CDR3 runs 13 residues. As DNA, the CDR3 is TGTGCCAGCAGCTTACGACAGGGCTACGAGCAGTACTTC. This translates into CASSLRQGYEQYF.

CDR3 nucleotides: TGTGCCAGCAGCTTAGCAGACTCCCTCAATGAGCAGTTCTTC. Residues: CASSLADSLNEQFF. V gene TRBV7-9 combines with J gene TRBJ2-1; no reliable D call. Trimming removed 0 bases from V and 6 bases from J, with 9 bases in between. This CDR3 contains 14 residues. Germline assignment: CDR1 SEHNR and CDR2 FQNEAQ (reference sequence).

V and J are TRBV9 and TRBJ2-7; 8 bases fit TRBD1. J gave up 3 bases and V 4 bases, and 9 bases lay outside the gene matches. CDR1 and CDR2 (germline): SGDLS, YYNGEE. The CDR3 is 15 residues long. CDR3 sequence: CASSPQDRADYEQYF. The CDR3 DNA follows: TGTGCCAGCAGCCCGCAGGACAGGGCCGACTACGAGCAGTACTTC.

This clonotype was seen only once. The chain employs TRBV9 and TRBJ2-3; 9 bases are a match to TRBD2. Germline CDR1 is SGDLS and CDR2 is YYNGEE. Germline trimming cut 4 bases from V and 2 bases from J; bases unmatched to any gene: 2. This CDR3 region has 14 residues. CDR3 nucleotides: TGTGCCAGCAGCTCTAGCGGGAACACAGATACGCAGTATTTT. Translated, it gives CASSSSGNTDTQYF.

The chain employs TRBV7-9 and TRBJ2-3; TRBD1 matches at 8 bases. CDR3 length: 15 residues. Germline CDR1 is SEHNR and CDR2 is FQNEAQ (reference sequence). The J segment lost 2 bases and the V segment lost 4 bases, leaving 5 bases of the junction unmatched. For the CDR3, the DNA is TGTGCCAGCAGCTCCCCAGGGGGCACCACAGATACGCAGTATTTT. Protein sequence: CASSSPGGTTDTQYF.

This clonotype was seen a few times. This chain links TRBV7-9 with TRBJ1-1; D remains unclear. This CDR3 comprises 15 residues. Germline CDR1 and CDR2: SEHNR and FQNEAQ (reference sequence). V lost 1 base and J lost 5, with 14 bases in between. CDR3 residues: CASSLGADPRTEAFF. For the CDR3, the DNA is TGTGCCAGCAGCTTAGGGGCAGACCCTAGGACTGAAGCTTTCTTT. Supplemented by reference TRBV7-9 and TRBJ1-1, the full variable domain reads DTGVSQNPRHKITKRGQNVTFRCDPISEHNRLYWYRQTLGQGPEFLTYFQNEAQLEKSRLLSDRFSAERPKGSFSTLEIQRTEQGDSAMYLCASSLGADPRTEAFFGQGTRLTVV.

This rearrangement joins TRBV28 to TRBJ1-2; TRBD1 matches at 9 bases. The CDR3 covers 14 residues. Germline V gene lookup returns CDR1 MDHEN and CDR2 SYDVKM. With 7 bases clipped from V and 1 base from J, the junction kept 4 bases outside the gene matches. CDR3 loop: CASIPTGGNYGYTF. In DNA, the CDR3 is TGTGCCAGCATTCCGACAGGGGGTAACTATGGCTACACCTTC.

The chain couples TRBV4-1 to TRBJ2-5, with D perhaps being TRBD1 or TRBD2 (5 bases each). The CDR3 covers 14 residues. CDR1 and CDR2 (germline): MGHRA, YSYEKL. V was cut by 1 base and J by 1 base, with 7 bases left in between. The CDR3 reads CASSQGGPQETQYF. The CDR3 DNA sequence: TGCGCCAGCAGCCAAGGGGGACCCCAAGAGACCCAGTACTTC.

The table lists this clonotype with a few counts. The chain recombines TRBV20-1 with TRBJ1-1, with no clear D. The germline gives CDR1 DFQATT, CDR2 SNEGSKA (reference sequence). The V end lost 0 bases, the J end lost 4 bases, and 15 bases lay between the germline ends. There are 15 residues in the CDR3. CDR3 bases: TGCAGTGCTAGAGATCTGTACCTCGGAGCCACTGAAGCTTTCTTT. This sequence encodes CSARDLYLGATEAFF.

This clonotype came up once. The CDR3 spells CASSMGSAQHF. The CDR3 coding sequence is TGTGCCAGTAGTATGGGCAGTGCGCAGCATTTT. The chain joins TRBV19 to TRBJ1-5; D uncertain. V was cut by 3 bases and J by 13 bases, with 10 bases left in between. Germline CDR1 and CDR2: LNHDA and SQIVND (reference sequence). This CDR3 is built from 11 residues.

The chain couples TRBV27 to TRBJ2-1; 8 nucleotides line up with TRBD1. Germline V gene sequence: CDR1 MNHEY, CDR2 SMNVEV (reference sequence). The CDR3 runs 13 residues. With V trimmed by 8 bases and J by 4 bases, 4 bases remained unmatched. The CDR3: CASRRTGYNEQFF. The CDR3 DNA is TGTGCCAGCCGCCGGACAGGGTACAATGAGCAGTTCTTC.

This clonotype has a handful of counts. This rearrangement joins TRBV6-1 to TRBJ2-7; TRBD2 might be the D (5 bases). The germline V gene encodes CDR1 MNHNS and CDR2 SASEGT. The CDR3 runs to 13 residues. Trimming cost V 6 bases and J 3 bases, with 12 bases left between them. The CDR3 coding sequence is TGTGCCAGCAGGAGGGCCAATCTCTACGAGCAGTACTTC. It is translated as CASRRANLYEQYF.

A remark on this clonotype: The limits of the CDR3 on the DNA are not certain, so only TCRdb's listed CDR3 is given. The V and J genes are TRBV7-5 and TRBJ2-7; the table's D call TRBD1 went unverified against the DNA. TRBV7-5 is shown as a pseudogene. The CDR3 length is 21 residues, termini included. The CDR3 region is CISVSEAPVPGAAKKDYEQYF.

This clonotype was found a few times. This chain links TRBV10-3 with TRBJ1-1, with D possibly matching TRBD1 (6 bases). V was trimmed by 6 bases and J by 1 base, leaving 9 bases between them. This CDR3 contains 13 residues. Germline loops: CDR1 ENHRY, CDR2 SYGVKD. CDR3 coding DNA: TGTGCCATCAGGGCGGGACAGAACACTGAAGCTTTCTTT. This gives the protein CAIRAGQNTEAFF.

In its sample, this clonotype was seen a few times. The chain joins TRBV27 to TRBJ1-4, with a weak D call TRBD1 (5 bases). The V gene's germline CDR1 is MNHEY and CDR2 SMNVEV (reference sequence). The CDR3 runs 13 residues. V was trimmed by 9 bases and J by 7 bases, leaving 15 bases between them. CDR3 bases: TGTGCCAGTAGCAGGGTTGGGGCTGAAAAACTGTTTTTT. Protein product: CASSRVGAEKLFF.

This clonotype was recorded at least ten times. V usage is TRBV7-9 and J usage is TRBJ2-6, with D perhaps TRBD1 (6 bases). Germline CDR1 and CDR2: SEHNR and FQNEAQ (reference sequence). The V end lost 5 bases, the J end lost 0 bases, and 11 bases lay between the germline ends. CDR3 length: 16 residues. The CDR3 DNA sequence: TGTGCCAGCAGCCGGGACACCAGCTCTGGGGCCAACGTCCTGACTTTC. Translation: CASSRDTSSGANVLTF.

Judged by abundance, this clonotype is medium-sized. The V and J genes are TRBV20-1 and TRBJ1-2, with TRBD1 identical over 7 bases. Germline CDR1 DFQATT, CDR2 SNEGSKA (reference sequence). The CDR3 has 15 amino acids. V lost 4 bases, J lost 3 bases, and 11 bases stayed unmatched. The CDR3 spells CSAIDRESSDYGYTF. The CDR3 coding sequence is TGCAGTGCTATAGACAGGGAATCTTCGGACTATGGCTACACCTTC.